A single T cell receptor (beta chain) is shown here with its context. The data are from a study of blood T cell repertoires in COVID-19. About the study: Acute and convalescent COVID-19 specimens originated in the United States, Italy and Spain.

Trimming stripped 0 bases from V and 10 bases from J, with 19 bases between. The length of the CDR3 is 16 residues. Germline CDR1 is SGHTA and CDR2 is FQGNSA. The repertoire was sequenced with immunoSEQ multiplex PCR; TCRdb's copy has only in-frame clones and lacks some. In the table there are approximately 360,000 clones, approximately 87% of which are singletons. The clonotype was recovered from a man in his forties or fifties in a cohort exposed to, infected with or recovered from COVID-19 (not recorded which). The rearrangement uses TRBV7-2 and TRBJ2-1, with D perhaps matching TRBD2 (5 bases). Source material: PBMCs or T cells enriched from blood (not recorded which). The CDR3 DNA reads TGTGCCAGCAGCTTAGCAGTAATGAGGGCTCGTGGCGAGCAGTTCTTC. Amino acid sequence: CASSLAVMRARGEQFF.